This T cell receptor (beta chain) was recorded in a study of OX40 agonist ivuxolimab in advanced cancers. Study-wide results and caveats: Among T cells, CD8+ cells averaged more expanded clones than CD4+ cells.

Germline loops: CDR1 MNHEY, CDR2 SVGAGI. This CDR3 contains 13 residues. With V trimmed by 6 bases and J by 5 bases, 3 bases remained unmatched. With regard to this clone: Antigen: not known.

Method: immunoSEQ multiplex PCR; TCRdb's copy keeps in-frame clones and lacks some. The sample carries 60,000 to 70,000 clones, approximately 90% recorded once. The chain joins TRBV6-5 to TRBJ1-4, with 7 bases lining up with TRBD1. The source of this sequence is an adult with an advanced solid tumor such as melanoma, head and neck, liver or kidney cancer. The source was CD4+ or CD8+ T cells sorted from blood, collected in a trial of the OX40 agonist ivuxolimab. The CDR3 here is CASRGTDNEKLFF. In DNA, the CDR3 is TGTGCCAGCAGGGGGACAGACAATGAAAAACTGTTTTTT.